This T cell receptor beta chain emerged from a study of T cell responses to AZD1222 COVID-19 vaccine. This clone was seen once. The method was immunoSEQ multiplex PCR; TCRdb's version includes in-frame clones alone and lacks a portion of them. The table shows roughly 150,000 clones, with approximately 83% occurring only once. This clonotype was sampled from an adult in good health. Specimen: peripheral blood, collected on day 0 of AZD1222 vaccination.

CDR3 in amino acids: CASSPQATGNTEAFF. In nucleotides, the CDR3 is TGTGCCAGCAGTCCTCAAGCTACGGGGAACACTGAAGCTTTCTTT. The V and J genes are TRBV7-6 and TRBJ1-1; D gene unclear. V lost 6 bases and J 1 base, leaving 15 bases between the germline ends. This CDR3 is 15 amino acids long. Looked up from germline, CDR1 is SGHVS and CDR2 is FNYEAQ.